This T cell receptor beta chain was observed in a study of cytomegalovirus exposure and HLA in healthy donors. The wider study: The 95 million to 120 million unique TCR beta sequences, from around 200 million T cells, were found by an earlier analysis. Study-wide points: Reported findings show TCR beta sequences accurately forecast HLA-A and HLA-B alleles in most subjects. There were reportedly fewer N-insertions in an Asian-associated ancestry cluster than the roughly 700-donor mean, in a later analysis. HLA alleles were associated with 18,000 or so TCR beta sequences in a later analysis at 0.05 false discovery rate.

The J segment lost 2 bases and the V segment lost 2 bases, leaving 5 bases of the junction unmatched. This CDR3 region has 16 residues. Germline CDR1 SGDLS, CDR2 YYNGEE. Both 60 Vbeta primers and 13 Jbeta primers went into the PCR. Libraries were prepared by immunoSEQ multiplex PCR; TCRdb keeps only in-frame clonotypes and omits some of them. This table holds roughly 100,000 clones, roughly three quarters found once. In regard to this clone: Antigen: not known.

The sample taken for sequencing was PBMCs. This receptor was identified in a woman in her forties in good health and CMV-seronegative. This chain uses TRBV9 with TRBJ2-3, with TRBD2 matching over 10 bases. CDR3 coding DNA: TGTGCCAGCAGCGTTCTGACTAGCGGGCACACAGATACGCAGTATTTT. This encodes CASSVLTSGHTDTQYF.